This T cell receptor beta chain was captured in a study of T cell responses to AZD1222 COVID-19 vaccine. Findings of the study overall: Spike was spanned by vaccine-associated CD4 TCRs, which were dominant at 160-218 and 743-854.

Some clones are missing from TCRdb's copy, which holds only in-frame ones; the method was immunoSEQ multiplex PCR. The data show about 190,000 clones, with approximately 91% seen just once and roughly 0.99% held by the top ten. Regarding this clone: The antigen remains unidentified.

Sequences were derived from peripheral blood, sampled on day 0 of AZD1222 vaccination. This sequence originates from an adult in good health.

The CDR3 sequence is CASSLEDTRGTEAFF. The DNA of the CDR3 is TGTGCCAGCAGCTTAGAGGACACAAGGGGCACTGAAGCTTTCTTT. The chain uses TRBV11-2 and TRBJ1-1, with D perhaps TRBD1 (5 bases). The germline gives CDR1 SGHAT, CDR2 FQNNGV. The CDR3 is 15 amino acids. V was cut by 0 bases and J by 4 bases, with 12 bases left in between.